This TCR beta chain appears in the sequencing data of a study of blood T cell repertoires in COVID-19. About the study: Acute and convalescent COVID-19 samples came from the United States, Italy and Spain. The cDNA or gDNA used as material had been derived from T cells, B-cell-depleted T cells, or PBMCs.

As processed by the authors: It was from reference gene primer amplification that nucleated cell counts were estimated. Sequencing used immunoSEQ multiplex PCR; TCRdb keeps in-frame clones, though not all of them. V, J and clone size are taken as reported in that table, and D and trimming were inferred from the DNA itself. The sample records more than 80,000 clones, approximately 70% being singletons. This clone was found once. The source is a woman aged 55-69 years in a cohort sampled during active or convalescent COVID-19. Sequenced material: peripheral blood.

In nucleotides, the CDR3 is TGTGCCAGCAGTGCGCAGGGAACCCTAAGCTACACCTTC. Residues: CASSAQGTLSYTF. The gene calls are TRBV6-2 or TRBV6-3 and TRBJ1-2, with D tentatively TRBD1 (5 bases). Trimming took 5 bases from V and 9 from J, leaving 16 bases between them. The CDR3 totals 13 residues. Germline CDR1 reads MNHEY; CDR2 reads SVGEGT.